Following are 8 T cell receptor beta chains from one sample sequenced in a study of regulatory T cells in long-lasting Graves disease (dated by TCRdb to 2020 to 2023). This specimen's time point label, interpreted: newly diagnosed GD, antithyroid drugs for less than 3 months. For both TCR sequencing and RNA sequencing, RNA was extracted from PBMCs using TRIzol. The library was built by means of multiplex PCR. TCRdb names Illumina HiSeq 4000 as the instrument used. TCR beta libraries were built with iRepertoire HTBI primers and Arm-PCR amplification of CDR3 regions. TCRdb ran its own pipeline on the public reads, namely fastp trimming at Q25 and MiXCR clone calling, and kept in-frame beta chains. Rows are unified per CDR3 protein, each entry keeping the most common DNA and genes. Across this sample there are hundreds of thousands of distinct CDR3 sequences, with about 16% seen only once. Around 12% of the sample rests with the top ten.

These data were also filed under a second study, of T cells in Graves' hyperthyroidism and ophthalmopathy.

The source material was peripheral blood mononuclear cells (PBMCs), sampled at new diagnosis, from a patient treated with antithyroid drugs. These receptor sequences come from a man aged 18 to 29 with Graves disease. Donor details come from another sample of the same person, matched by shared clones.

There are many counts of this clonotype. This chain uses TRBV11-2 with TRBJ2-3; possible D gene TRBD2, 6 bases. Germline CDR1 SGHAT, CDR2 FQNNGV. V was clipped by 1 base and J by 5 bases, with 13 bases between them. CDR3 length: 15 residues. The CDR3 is CASSLGAGRVDTQYF. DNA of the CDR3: TGTGCCAGCAGCTTAGGGGCGGGACGGGTAGATACGCAGTATTTT.

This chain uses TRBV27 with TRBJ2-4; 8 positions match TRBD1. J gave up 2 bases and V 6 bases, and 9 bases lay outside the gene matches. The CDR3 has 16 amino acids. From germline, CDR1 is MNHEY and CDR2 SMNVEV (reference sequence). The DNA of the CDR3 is TGTGCCAGCAGACAGACAGGGGCCACTACCAAAAACATTCAGTACTTC. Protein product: CASRQTGATTKNIQYF.

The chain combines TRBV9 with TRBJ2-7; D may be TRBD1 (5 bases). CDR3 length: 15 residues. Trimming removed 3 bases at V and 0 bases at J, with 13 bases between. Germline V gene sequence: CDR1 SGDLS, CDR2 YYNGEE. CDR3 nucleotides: TGTGCCAGCAGCGCTCGACAGTCTAACTCCTACGAGCAGTACTTC. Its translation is CASSARQSNSYEQYF.

In nucleotides, the CDR3 is TGTGCCAGCAGCGCCATAACAGGGGGCCTGAATTCACCCCTCCACTTT. It is translated as CASSAITGGLNSPLHF. The gene calls are TRBV9 and TRBJ1-6, with TRBD1 matching 9 bases. The V gene's germline CDR1 is SGDLS and CDR2 YYNGEE. This CDR3 has 16 amino acids. V shed 3 bases and J 7 bases; nucleotides not matched to a gene: 8.

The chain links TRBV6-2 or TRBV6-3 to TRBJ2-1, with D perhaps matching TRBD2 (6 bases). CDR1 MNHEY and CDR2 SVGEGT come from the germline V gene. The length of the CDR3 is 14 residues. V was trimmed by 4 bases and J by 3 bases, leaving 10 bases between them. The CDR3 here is CASSSPTSYNEQFF. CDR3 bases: TGTGCCAGCAGTTCTCCGACTAGCTACAATGAGCAGTTCTTC.

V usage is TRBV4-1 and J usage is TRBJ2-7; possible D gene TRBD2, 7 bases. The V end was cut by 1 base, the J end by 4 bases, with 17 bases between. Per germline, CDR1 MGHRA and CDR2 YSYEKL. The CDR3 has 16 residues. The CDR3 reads CASSQVGEGGFYEQYF. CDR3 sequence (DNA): TGCGCCAGCAGCCAAGTTGGGGAGGGGGGTTTTTACGAGCAGTACTTC.

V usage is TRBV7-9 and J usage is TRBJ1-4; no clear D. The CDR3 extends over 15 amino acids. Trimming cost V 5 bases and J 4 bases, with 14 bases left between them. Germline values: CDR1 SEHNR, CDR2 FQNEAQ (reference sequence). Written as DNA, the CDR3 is TGTGCCAGCAGCCCGATCGGAGGTTTTAATGAAAAACTGTTTTTT. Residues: CASSPIGGFNEKLFF. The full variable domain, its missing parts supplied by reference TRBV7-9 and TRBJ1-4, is DTGVSQNPRHKITKRGQNVTFRCDPISEHNRLYWYRQTLGQGPEFLTYFQNEAQLEKSRLLSDRFSAERPKGSFSTLEIQRTEQGDSAMYLCASSPIGGFNEKLFFGSGTQLSVL.

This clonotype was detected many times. This CDR3 reads CASSLGGGSGEQYF. DNA for the CDR3: TGTGCCAGCAGCCTCGGCGGGGGGTCGGGCGAGCAGTACTTC. The V and J genes are TRBV7-8 and TRBJ2-7; 8 positions match TRBD2. Trimming removed 5 bases from V and 6 bases from J; junction bases left unmatched: 9. Germline V gives CDR1 SGHVS, CDR2 FQNEAQ. The CDR3 spans 14 residues.